These 5 T cell receptor beta chains share one sample of origin, sequenced in a study of shared clonotypes between healthy human individuals. TCRdb keeps only in-frame clones here, not all; method: immunoSEQ multiplex PCR. The data show approximately 2.1 million clones, 93% seen once. Sequences were obtained from naive CD4+ T cells from PBMCs. Subset of the sample: CD45RA+ positively selected. The receptors come from a man younger than 35 in good health. Some clones in this sample may be carry-over from other donors' samples.

This chain joins TRBV9 and TRBJ2-3; TRBD1 matches at 8 bases. Per germline, CDR1 SGDLS and CDR2 YYNGEE. The J segment lost 4 bases and the V segment lost 2 bases, leaving 9 bases of the junction unmatched. This CDR3 spans 16 amino acids. The CDR3 is CASSVSRGRVADTQYF. The CDR3 coding sequence is TGTGCCAGCAGCGTTTCCAGGGGGCGAGTCGCAGATACGCAGTATTTT.

The rearrangement links TRBV25-1 to TRBJ2-5; D possibly corresponds to TRBD2 (6 bases). With 5 bases removed from V and 1 base from J, the gap between germline ends came to 11 bases. The CDR3 consists of 14 residues. Germline values: CDR1 MGHDK, CDR2 SYGVNS. This CDR3 reads CASSQIGSQETQYF. CDR3 nucleotides: TGTGCCAGCAGTCAAATCGGGAGCCAAGAGACCCAGTACTTC.

This chain connects TRBV28 to TRBJ2-6; D not certain. Looked up from germline, CDR1 is MDHEN and CDR2 is SYDVKM. V dropped 6 bases and J dropped 2 bases, with 26 bases sitting between them. The CDR3 covers 20 residues. DNA of the CDR3: TGTGCCAGCAGATCCAGAACCGAGGTCAGTCCCCGGCCTGGGGCCAACGTCCTGACTTTC. This gives the protein CASRSRTEVSPRPGANVLTF.

This chain connects TRBV27 to TRBJ2-4; D remains ambiguous. This CDR3 is 15 amino acids long. V gave up 4 bases and J gave up 0 bases, with 10 bases separating them. From germline, CDR1 is MNHEY and CDR2 SMNVEV (reference sequence). This CDR3 reads CASSSPREAKNIQYF. The DNA for the CDR3 is TGTGCCAGCAGTTCCCCTCGTGAAGCCAAAAACATTCAGTACTTC.

The CDR3 sequence is CASSLDQSTDTQYF. The CDR3 region has the DNA TGCGCCAGCAGCTTGGATCAGTCCACAGATACGCAGTATTTT. This chain uses TRBV5-1 with TRBJ2-3; D gene uncertain. The ends were cut back, 0 bases at V and 2 bases at J, with 7 bases in the middle. Germline values: CDR1 SGHRS, CDR2 YFSETQ. The CDR3 sequence is 14 residues long.